A selection of T cell receptor beta chains follows, all from one sample in a study of T-cell reconstitution after alpha-beta-depleted transplantation in children. TCRdb processed the PCR reads anew with MiXCR; each CDR3 protein has one entry. The sample consists of about 900,000 distinct CDR3 sequences, about 29% of them appearing once. The sequencing here drew on PBMCs, mostly from graft donor cells, taken 360 days after TCRalphabeta/CD19-depleted stem cell transplant. The receptors here all came from a boy under two years old who had a stem cell transplant for SCID, so the T cells may come from the graft donor. CDR3s include the opening cysteine and the closing phenylalanine or tryptophan. D genes are given only for firm matches. Not all rows give a size; the values are once, few, many and, for expanded clones, a class.

v_gene	len	d_gene	abundance	j_gene	CDR3nt	CDR3aa
TRBV24-1	12	-	-	TRBJ2-3	TGTGCGACGGGGGGCCCCCCAGATACGCAGTATTTT	CATGGPPDTQYF
TRBV9	17	-	-	TRBJ2-1	TGTGCCAGCAGCCCATCAGGGACGGCCGGCGGCAACAATGAGCAGTTCTTC	CASSPSGTAGGNNEQFF
TRBV29-1	14	-	few	TRBJ2-2	TGCAGCGTTCAAAACAACAAAAACACCGGGGAGCTGTTTTTT	CSVQNNKNTGELFF
TRBV7-9	14	-	-	TRBJ2-3	TGTGCCAGCAGCTTTACCCCGGACGCAGATACGCAGTATTTT	CASSFTPDADTQYF
TRBV20-1	12	-	-	TRBJ2-5	TGCAGTGCTAGAGATCTCTATGGGAGCCAGTACTTC	CSARDLYGSQYF
TRBV28	14	-	-	TRBJ2-6	TGTGCCAGCAGCGACAGTCTAGGGGCCAACGTCCTGACTTTC	CASSDSLGANVLTF
TRBV7-3	16	TRBD2	-	TRBJ2-1	TGTGCCAGCAGCTTAATGCTAGCGGGGGGTTACAATGAGCAGTTCTTC	CASSLMLAGGYNEQFF
TRBV20-1	16	-	-	TRBJ2-7	TGCAGTGCTAGAGGGGACCTCGCGGGGTCCACCTACGAGCAGTACTTC	CSARGDLAGSTYEQYF
TRBV12-3/TRBV12-4	15	-	once	TRBJ1-2	TGTGCCAGCAGCCGGGACGGAGTGTTCGCCCTCGGCTACACCTTC	CASSRDGVFALGYTF
TRBV12-3/TRBV12-4	17	-	-	TRBJ2-7	TGTGCCAGCAGTGTCAGCGCAGCCGGCCACAACTCCTACGAGCAGTACTTC	CASSVSAAGHNSYEQYF
TRBV9	15	TRBD1	-	TRBJ2-3	TGTGCCAGCAGCGTAAATGACAGGGTTAGGGATACGCAGTATTTT	CASSVNDRVRDTQYF
TRBV7-8	16	-	-	TRBJ2-3	TGTGCCAGCATCAAAAACACGGGACGGTCCACAGATACGCAGTATTTT	CASIKNTGRSTDTQYF
TRBV29-1	19	TRBD2	few	TRBJ2-1	TGCAGCGTTGCCCGCCAGGCACTAGCGGGGGGCCCTCCCTACAATGAGCAGTTCTTC	CSVARQALAGGPPYNEQFF
TRBV7-8	12	-	-	TRBJ2-3	TGTGCCACCCGACAGGGCACAGATACGCAGTATTTT	CATRQGTDTQYF
TRBV20-1	15	TRBD2	few	TRBJ2-1	TGCAGTGCACAAGGACTAGCGGGGGCCTACAATGAGCAGTTCTTC	CSAQGLAGAYNEQFF
TRBV5-1	15	TRBD2	-	TRBJ2-7	TGCGCCAGCAGCTTTGCGGGGGGGAGCTCCTACGAGCAGTACTTC	CASSFAGGSSYEQYF
TRBV12-3/TRBV12-4	14	-	few	TRBJ2-5	TGTGCCAGCAGTTTTAGGGTAGGCCAAGAGACCCAGTACTTC	CASSFRVGQETQYF
TRBV29-1	14	TRBD1	once	TRBJ2-7	TGCAGCGCTGATGCCGGGACAGGCTCCTACGAGCAGTACTTC	CSADAGTGSYEQYF
TRBV12-3/TRBV12-4	15	-	-	TRBJ2-7	TGTGCCAGCAGTTTAATACAGGGTAAAATCTACGAGCAGTGCTTC	CASSLIQGKIYEQCF
TRBV20-1	13	-	many	TRBJ2-7	TGCAGTGCCCAAGGGGCAGAAGCCTACGAGCAGTACTTC	CSAQGAEAYEQYF
TRBV7-6	12	-	-	TRBJ2-2	TGTGCCAGCACCTTAGCAGCCGGGGAGCTGTTTTTT	CASTLAAGELFF
TRBV12-3/TRBV12-4	15	-	-	TRBJ2-1	TGTGCCAGCAGACAAAAAAGGGGAGCCTCCATTGAGCAGTTCTTC	CASRQKRGASIEQFF
TRBV3-1	15	-	-	TRBJ2-1	TGTGCCAGCAGCCAATACGGGAGCTCCTACAATGAGCAGTTCTTC	CASSQYGSSYNEQFF
TRBV11-1	16	TRBD1	-	TRBJ2-3	TGTGCCAGCAGCCGGTTTAGACAGGGGGGCACAGATACGCAGTATTTT	CASSRFRQGGTDTQYF
TRBV30	16	TRBD1	few	TRBJ2-7	TGTGCCTGGAGTGTAAGGGCCGCAGGGGGTCTCTACGAGCAGTACTTC	CAWSVRAAGGLYEQYF
TRBV4-2	16	-	-	TRBJ1-1	TGTGCCAGCCAGACCGGTCCAATCCAGGGGAACACTGAAGCTTTCTTT	CASQTGPIQGNTEAFF
TRBV28	13	TRBD2	-	TRBJ2-1	TGTGCCAGCAGCCCACCCCTTAGCGGGGGGGCCATATTC	CASSPPLSGGAIF
TRBV14	18	TRBD1	-	TRBJ2-6	TGTGCCAGCAGCGAAAGGGACAGGCATCGCTCTGGGGCCAACGTCCTGACTTTC	CASSERDRHRSGANVLTF
TRBV4-1	13	-	few	TRBJ1-2	TGCGCCAGCAGCCAAGGGGTGGGTTATGGCTACACCTTC	CASSQGVGYGYTF
TRBV6-1	13	-	-	TRBJ2-7	TGTGCCAGCAGAGGACAGAGTAACTACGAGCAGTACTTC	CASRGQSNYEQYF
TRBV12-3/TRBV12-4	13	-	few	TRBJ2-7	TGTGCCAGCAGTTTAGATTGGGGATGGGAGCAGTACTTC	CASSLDWGWEQYF
TRBV12-3/TRBV12-4	15	-	-	TRBJ1-2	TGTGCCAGCAGTTCGAAACCAGGGCAGAACTATGGCTACACCTTC	CASSSKPGQNYGYTF
TRBV5-4	12	-	few	TRBJ2-2	TGTGCTCTCAACGTTCCAGAGGGGGAGCTGTTTTTT	CALNVPEGELFF
TRBV20-1	15	TRBD1	-	TRBJ1-5	TGCAGTGCTAGAGATTGGCAGGGGGGGAATCAGCCCCAGCATTTT	CSARDWQGGNQPQHF
TRBV18	15	-	few	TRBJ1-3	TGTGCCAGCTCACCAATTGAGGGCTCTGGAAACACCATATATTTT	CASSPIEGSGNTIYF
TRBV7-9	14	-	few	TRBJ2-7	TGTGCCAGCAGCCCCTGGACAGCCAAGTACGAGCAGTACTTC	CASSPWTAKYEQYF
TRBV7-2	14	TRBD1	-	TRBJ1-5	TGTGCCAGCAGCCCGACAGGGGAAATACAGCCCCAGCATTTT	CASSPTGEIQPQHF
TRBV6-1	15	-	-	TRBJ2-3	TGTGCCAGCAGTGAAGGCGGGACTTCACAGCGGACGCAGTATTTT	CASSEGGTSQRTQYF
TRBV2	13	-	-	TRBJ1-1	TGTGCCAGCAGCGATTTCTTATACACTGAAGCTTTCTTT	CASSDFLYTEAFF
TRBV20-1	15	TRBD2	-	TRBJ2-3	TGCAGTGCTACAGTAGCGGGGACTAGCACAGATACGCAGTATTTT	CSATVAGTSTDTQYF
TRBV4-1	16	-	once	TRBJ1-3	TGCGCCAGCAGCCAAGATATAGGAAGCTCTGGAAACACCATATATTTT	CASSQDIGSSGNTIYF
TRBV28	15	-	-	TRBJ2-4	TGTGCCAGCAACTCAGGCGCCATAGCCAAAAACATTCAGTACTTC	CASNSGAIAKNIQYF
TRBV7-2	14	-	-	TRBJ1-2	TGTGCCAGCAGCCCCAACAGGGTGAGCTATGGCTACACCTTC	CASSPNRVSYGYTF
TRBV12-3/TRBV12-4	14	TRBD1	-	TRBJ1-2	TGTGCCAGCTGGGGGACAGGTCCCAACTATGGCTACACCTTC	CASWGTGPNYGYTF
TRBV25-1	15	TRBD2	-	TRBJ2-2	TGTGCCAGCAGTGAAGGGAGGGGCTGGGCCGGGGAGCTGTTTTTT	CASSEGRGWAGELFF